Following are 15 T cell receptor beta chains from one sample sequenced in a study of T cell repertoires in cytomegalovirus infection. TCRdb passed the reads through MiXCR, listing each CDR3 protein once. Of about 490,000 distinct CDR3 sequences in the sample, approximately 10% were seen once. Sequenced material: PBMCs. The receptors originated from a human donor in good health (CMV status not recorded). Some clones in this sample may be carry-over from other donors' samples.

The rearrangement links TRBV10-3 to TRBJ2-3; 8 nucleotides align to TRBD1. Germline CDR1 ENHRY, CDR2 SYGVKD. This CDR3 region has 14 residues. After removal of 6 bases from V and 5 bases from J, the junction contained 7 bases not matched to a gene. The CDR3 loop reads CAIRMGQAEDTQYF. CDR3 bases: TGTGCCATCAGAATGGGACAGGCCGAAGATACGCAGTATTTT.

This clonotype was seen many times. The CDR3 bases are TGTGCCAGCAGCGCGGACTTCACCGGGGAGCTGTTTTTT. Amino acids: CASSADFTGELFF. This chain joins TRBV7-2 and TRBJ2-2; D is possibly TRBD2 (5 bases). V was cut by 5 bases and J by 4 bases, with 8 bases left in between. The CDR3 is made up of 13 amino acids. In germline, CDR1 is SGHTA, CDR2 FQGNSA.

This clonotype was observed many times. The chain recombines TRBV7-9 with TRBJ2-3; no firm D call. The CDR3 extends over 14 amino acids. Trimming took off 1 base at V and 6 bases at J, with 11 bases between the two ends. The V gene's germline CDR1 is SEHNR and CDR2 FQNEAQ (reference sequence). In DNA, the CDR3 is TGTGCCAGCAGCTTAGATCCCATGGGGGATACGCAGTATTTT. This encodes CASSLDPMGDTQYF. Full variable domain (outside the CDR3, taken from reference TRBV7-9 and TRBJ2-3): DTGVSQNPRHKITKRGQNVTFRCDPISEHNRLYWYRQTLGQGPEFLTYFQNEAQLEKSRLLSDRFSAERPKGSFSTLEIQRTEQGDSAMYLCASSLDPMGDTQYFGPGTRLTVL.

Ten or more counts support this clonotype. This rearrangement joins TRBV7-8 to TRBJ2-3; D possibly corresponds to TRBD1 (8 bases). V lost 7 bases, J lost 0 bases, and 17 bases lay in between. Germline assignment: CDR1 SGHVS and CDR2 FQNEAQ. The CDR3 spans 16 residues. In DNA form, the CDR3 reads TGTGCCAGCAAAGACAGGGGACTACGAAGCACAGATACGCAGTATTTT. Amino acid sequence: CASKDRGLRSTDTQYF.

Many counts were recorded for this clonotype. One end of the junction fails to match germline, which may point to a read error. The chain employs TRBV27 and TRBJ1-5; 10 positions agree with TRBD1. This CDR3 region has 15 residues. Per the germline V gene, CDR1 is MNHEY and CDR2 is SMNVEV (reference sequence). In nucleotides, the CDR3 is TGTGCCAGCAGTGGATCGACAGGGGGCAAGCAGCCCCAGCATTTT. Encoded protein: CASSGSTGGKQPQHF.

V is TRBV12-3 or TRBV12-4 and J is TRBJ2-3, with TRBD2 matching 10 bases. This CDR3 spans 15 amino acids. J lost 0 bases, V lost 7 bases, and 4 bases had no gene match. As DNA, the CDR3 is TGTGCCAGCATCCCGACTAGCGGGAGCACAGATACGCAGTATTTT. It translates to CASIPTSGSTDTQYF.

In its sample, this clonotype was seen many times. The chain carries TRBV6-5 and TRBJ2-1; D may correspond to TRBD1 or TRBD2 (6 bases each). Germline loops: CDR1 MNHEY, CDR2 SVGAGI. The CDR3 is 14 residues long. Trimming stripped 8 bases from V and 4 bases from J, with 15 bases between. CDR3 residues: CASHAGGGYNEQFF. As DNA, the CDR3 is TGTGCCAGCCATGCAGGAGGGGGGTACAATGAGCAGTTCTTC.

This clonotype was seen at least ten times. The V call is TRBV7-2, the J call TRBJ2-1; TRBD2 aligns across 7 bases. The V gene end was trimmed by 0 bases and the J gene end by 9 bases; junction bases not matched to a gene: 14. This CDR3 contains 17 residues. Germline CDR1 reads SGHTA; CDR2 reads FQGNSA. CDR3 amino acids: CASSLAVLRTSLSEQFF. In nucleotides, the CDR3 is TGTGCCAGCAGCTTAGCGGTTTTGAGGACTAGTCTTTCTGAGCAGTTCTTC.

Many counts were recorded for this clonotype. The rearrangement joins TRBV5-1 to TRBJ2-3; TRBD1 agrees at 9 bases. The CDR3 totals 14 residues. The junction had 5 bases not matched to a gene; V was cut back by 4 bases and J by 5 bases. The germline V gene encodes CDR1 SGHRS and CDR2 YFSETQ. CDR3 loop: CASSGGQGGDTQYF. The CDR3 DNA follows: TGCGCCAGCAGCGGGGGACAGGGTGGAGATACGCAGTATTTT. Full variable domain (missing parts from reference TRBV5-1 and TRBJ2-3): KAGVTQTPRYLIKTRGQQVTLSCSPISGHRSVSWYQQTPGQGLQFLFEYFSETQRNKGNFPGRFSGRQFSNSRSEMNVSTLELGDSALYLCASSGGQGGDTQYFGPGTRLTVL.

CDR3: CSASPGSREQYF. The CDR3 DNA sequence: TGCAGTGCTAGCCCAGGGAGTCGCGAGCAGTACTTC. The chain carries TRBV20-1 and TRBJ2-7; the D call may be TRBD1 or TRBD2 (5 bases each). This CDR3 spans 12 amino acids. With 3 bases removed from V and 6 bases from J, the gap between germline ends came to 12 bases. Germline V gene sequence: CDR1 DFQATT, CDR2 SNEGSKA (reference sequence).

The V gene is TRBV5-5, the J gene TRBJ2-7, with D hard to call. This CDR3 contains 15 residues. Germline values: CDR1 SGHKS, CDR2 YYEKEE (reference sequence). The V and J ends lost 5 bases and 0 bases respectively, with 15 bases between them. CDR3 sequence: CASSHRTTTSYEQYF. CDR3 coding DNA: TGTGCCAGCAGTCATAGAACTACTACCTCCTACGAGCAGTACTTC.

This clonotype was seen ten or more times. The chain links TRBV15 to TRBJ2-7, with 9 bases fitting TRBD1. The CDR3 is 14 amino acids. Germline CDR1 LNHNV, CDR2 YYDKDF (reference sequence). V trimming: 4 bases; J trimming: 4 bases; junction bases outside the gene matches: 5. CDR3 amino acids: CATSKDRGGYEQYF. Here the CDR3 DNA reads TGTGCCACCAGCAAGGACAGGGGAGGATACGAGCAGTACTTC.

There are many counts of this clonotype. The chain recombines TRBV14 with TRBJ2-5; D is perhaps TRBD1 or TRBD2 (5 bases each). CDR3 length: 14 residues. V was shortened by 1 base and J by 8 bases, with 14 bases between the two germline ends. Germline-derived CDR1 and CDR2 are SGHDN and FVKESK. CDR3 region: CASSQGAGTTTQYF. CDR3 nucleotides: TGTGCCAGCAGCCAAGGGGCAGGGACGACTACCCAGTACTTC.

The rearrangement joins TRBV20-1 to TRBJ2-7; D may be TRBD2 (5 bases). The CDR3 extends over 19 amino acids. Deletions cut 0 bases from V and 8 bases from J, with 32 bases between. Germline V lookup: CDR1 DFQATT, CDR2 SNEGSKA (reference sequence). CDR3 sequence: CSARDWRNLMTTPPAKQYF. The CDR3 DNA reads TGCAGTGCTAGAGATTGGAGAAACCTGATGACTACACCCCCCGCCAAGCAGTACTTC.

CDR3 bases: TGCAGTGCTAGGGCAGGGCCCTCCTACGAGCAGTACTTC. It is translated as CSARAGPSYEQYF. This chain connects TRBV20-1 to TRBJ2-7; the D gene is possibly TRBD1 (5 bases). Germline V gene data show CDR1 as DFQATT and CDR2 as SNEGSKA (reference sequence). V shed 3 bases and J shed 0 bases, with 9 bases lying between them. The CDR3 covers 13 residues.